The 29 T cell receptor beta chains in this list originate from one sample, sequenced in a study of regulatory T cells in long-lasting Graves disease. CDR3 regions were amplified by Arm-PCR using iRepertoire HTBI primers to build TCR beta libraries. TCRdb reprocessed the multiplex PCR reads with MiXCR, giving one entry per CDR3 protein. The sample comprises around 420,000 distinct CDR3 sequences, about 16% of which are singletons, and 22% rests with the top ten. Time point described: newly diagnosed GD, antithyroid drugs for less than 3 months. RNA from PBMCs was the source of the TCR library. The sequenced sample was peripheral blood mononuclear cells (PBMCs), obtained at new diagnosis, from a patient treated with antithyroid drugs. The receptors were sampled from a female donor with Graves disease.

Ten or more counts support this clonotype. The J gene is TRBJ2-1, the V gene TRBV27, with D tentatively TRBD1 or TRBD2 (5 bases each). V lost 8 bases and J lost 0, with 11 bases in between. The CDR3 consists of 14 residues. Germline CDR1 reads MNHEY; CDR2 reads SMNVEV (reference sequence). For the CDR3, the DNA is TGTGCCAGCCGATGGGGGAGCTCCTACAATGAGCAGTTCTTC. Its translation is CASRWGSSYNEQFF.

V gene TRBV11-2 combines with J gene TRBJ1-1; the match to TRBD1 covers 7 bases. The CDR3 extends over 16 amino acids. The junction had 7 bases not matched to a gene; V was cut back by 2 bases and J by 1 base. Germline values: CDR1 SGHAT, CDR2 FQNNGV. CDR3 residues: CASSLPRGTANTEAFF. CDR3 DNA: TGTGCCAGCAGCTTACCCAGGGGGACGGCGAACACTGAAGCTTTCTTT.

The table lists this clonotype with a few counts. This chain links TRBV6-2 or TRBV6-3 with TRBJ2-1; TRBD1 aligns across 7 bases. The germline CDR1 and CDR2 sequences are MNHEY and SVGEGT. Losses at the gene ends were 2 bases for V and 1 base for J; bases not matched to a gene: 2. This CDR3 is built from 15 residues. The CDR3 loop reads CASSYEGASYNEQFF. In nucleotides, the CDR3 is TGTGCCAGCAGTTACGAGGGGGCGTCCTACAATGAGCAGTTCTTC.

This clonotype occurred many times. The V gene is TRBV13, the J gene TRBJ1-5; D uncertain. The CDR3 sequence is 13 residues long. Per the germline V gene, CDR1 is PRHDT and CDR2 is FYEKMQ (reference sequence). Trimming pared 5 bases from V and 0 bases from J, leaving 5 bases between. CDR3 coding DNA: TGTGCCAGCAGCATTGGTAGCAATCAGCCCCAGCATTTT. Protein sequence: CASSIGSNQPQHF.

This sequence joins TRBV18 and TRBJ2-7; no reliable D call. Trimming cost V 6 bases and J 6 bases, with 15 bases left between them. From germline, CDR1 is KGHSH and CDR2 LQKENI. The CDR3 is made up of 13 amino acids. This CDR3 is CASSPNDGSEQYF. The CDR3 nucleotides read TGTGCCAGCTCCCCAAACGACGGTAGCGAGCAGTACTTC.

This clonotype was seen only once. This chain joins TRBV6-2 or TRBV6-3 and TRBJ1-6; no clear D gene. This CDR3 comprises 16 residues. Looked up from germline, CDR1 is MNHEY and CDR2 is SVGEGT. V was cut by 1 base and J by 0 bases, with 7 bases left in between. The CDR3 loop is CASSYLSSSYNSPLHF. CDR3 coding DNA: TGTGCCAGCAGTTACTTAAGTAGCTCCTATAATTCACCCCTCCACTTT.

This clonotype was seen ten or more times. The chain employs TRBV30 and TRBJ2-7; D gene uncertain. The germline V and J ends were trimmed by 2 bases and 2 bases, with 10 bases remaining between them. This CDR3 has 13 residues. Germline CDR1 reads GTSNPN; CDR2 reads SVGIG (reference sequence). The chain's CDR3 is CAWSLLQPYEQYF. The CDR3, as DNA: TGTGCCTGGAGTTTACTGCAGCCCTACGAGCAGTACTTC.

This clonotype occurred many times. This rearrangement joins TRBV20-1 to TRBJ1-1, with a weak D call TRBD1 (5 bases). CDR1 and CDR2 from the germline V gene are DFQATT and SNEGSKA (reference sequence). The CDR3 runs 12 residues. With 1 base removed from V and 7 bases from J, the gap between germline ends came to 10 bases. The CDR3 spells CSARVGVGEAFF. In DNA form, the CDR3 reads TGCAGTGCTAGAGTGGGGGTTGGTGAAGCTTTCTTT.

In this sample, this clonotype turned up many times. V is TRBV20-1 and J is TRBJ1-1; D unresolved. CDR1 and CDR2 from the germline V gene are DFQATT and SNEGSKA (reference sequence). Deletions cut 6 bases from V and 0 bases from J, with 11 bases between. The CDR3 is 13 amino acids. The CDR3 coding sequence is TGCAGTGCCTGTCTCCAGGTGAACACTGAAGCTTTCTTT. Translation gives CSACLQVNTEAFF.

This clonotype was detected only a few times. CDR3 in amino acids: CASSQFFGAGAESSYNEQFF. The CDR3 DNA reads TGTGCCAGCAGCCAATTCTTCGGGGCGGGAGCCGAAAGCTCCTACAATGAGCAGTTCTTC. V is TRBV3-1 and J is TRBJ2-1, with 7 bases matching TRBD2. J was trimmed by 0 bases and V by 2 bases; bases with no gene match: 16. The CDR3 length is 20 residues. Germline V CDR1 and CDR2: LGHDT, YNNKEL (reference sequence).

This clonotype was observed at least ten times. CDR3 protein: CAWSVLADTQYF. CDR3 DNA sequence: TGTGCCTGGAGTGTACTCGCAGATACGCAGTATTTT. The chain couples TRBV30 to TRBJ2-3; D is undetermined. There are 12 residues in the CDR3. Germline values: CDR1 GTSNPN, CDR2 SVGIG (reference sequence). Deletions cut 0 bases from V and 4 bases from J, with 5 bases between.

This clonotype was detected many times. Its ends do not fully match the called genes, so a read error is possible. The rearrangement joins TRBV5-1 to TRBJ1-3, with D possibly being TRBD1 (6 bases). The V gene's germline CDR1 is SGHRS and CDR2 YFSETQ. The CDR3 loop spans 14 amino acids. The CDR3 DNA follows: TGTGCCAGCAGTTTGGACAGCTCTGGAAACACCATATATTTT. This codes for CASSLDSSGNTIYF.

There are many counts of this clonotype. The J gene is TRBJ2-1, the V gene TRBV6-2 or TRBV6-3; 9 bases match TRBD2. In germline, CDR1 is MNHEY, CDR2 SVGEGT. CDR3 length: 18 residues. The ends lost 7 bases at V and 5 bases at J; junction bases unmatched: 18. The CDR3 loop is CASTQGNQGLATNNEQFF. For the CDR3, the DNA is TGTGCCAGCACCCAGGGGAACCAAGGACTAGCGACAAACAATGAGCAGTTCTTC.

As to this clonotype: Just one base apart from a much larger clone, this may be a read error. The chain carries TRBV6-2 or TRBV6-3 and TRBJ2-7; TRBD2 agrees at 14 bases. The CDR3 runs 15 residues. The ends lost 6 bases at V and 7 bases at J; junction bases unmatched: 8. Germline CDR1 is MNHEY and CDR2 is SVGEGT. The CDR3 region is CASRRTSGRFNEQYF. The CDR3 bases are TGTGCCAGCAGACGGACTAGCGGGAGGTTCAATGAGCAGTACTTC.

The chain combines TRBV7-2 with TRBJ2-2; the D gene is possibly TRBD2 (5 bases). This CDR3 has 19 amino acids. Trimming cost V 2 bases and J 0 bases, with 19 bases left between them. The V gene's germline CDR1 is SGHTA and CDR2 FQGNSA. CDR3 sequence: CASSLRALADSANTGELFF. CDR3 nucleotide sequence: TGTGCCAGCAGCTTAAGGGCTTTGGCGGACTCAGCGAACACCGGGGAGCTGTTTTTT.

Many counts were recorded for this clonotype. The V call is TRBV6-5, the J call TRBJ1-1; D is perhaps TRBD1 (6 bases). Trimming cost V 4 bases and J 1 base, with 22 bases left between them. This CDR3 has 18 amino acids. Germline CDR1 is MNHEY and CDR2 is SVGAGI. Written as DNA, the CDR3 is TGTGCCAGCAGTTTTGGGCGTGGGGGTAAGACAGGGAACACTGAAGCTTTCTTT. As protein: CASSFGRGGKTGNTEAFF.

In nucleotides, the CDR3 is TGTGCCAGCAGTTACTCGGGAGCGCGCGAGCAGTACTTC. Its translation: CASSYSGAREQYF. The genes are TRBV6-2 or TRBV6-3 and TRBJ2-7, with D possibly matching TRBD2 (5 bases). V was cut by 0 bases and J by 6 bases, with 9 bases left in between. The V gene's germline CDR1 is MNHEY and CDR2 SVGEGT. The CDR3 consists of 13 residues.

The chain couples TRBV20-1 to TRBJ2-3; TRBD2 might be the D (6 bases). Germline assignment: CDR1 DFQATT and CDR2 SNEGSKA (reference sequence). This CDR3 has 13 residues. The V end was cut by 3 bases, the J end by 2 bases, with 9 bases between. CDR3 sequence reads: CSARGGTTDTQYF. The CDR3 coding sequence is TGCAGTGCTAGGGGGGGAACCACAGATACGCAGTATTTT.

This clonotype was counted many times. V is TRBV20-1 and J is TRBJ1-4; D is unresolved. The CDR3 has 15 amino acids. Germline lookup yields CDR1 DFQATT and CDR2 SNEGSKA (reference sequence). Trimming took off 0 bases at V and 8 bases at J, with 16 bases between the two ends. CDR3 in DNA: TGCAGTGCTAGAGATCGGCAGGTCGGACGGGAAAAACTGTTTTTT. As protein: CSARDRQVGREKLFF.

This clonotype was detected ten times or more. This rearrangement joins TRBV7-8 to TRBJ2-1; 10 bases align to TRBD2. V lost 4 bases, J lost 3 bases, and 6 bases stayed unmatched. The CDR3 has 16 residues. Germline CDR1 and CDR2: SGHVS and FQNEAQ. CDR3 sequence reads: CASSWTGTSDYNEQFF. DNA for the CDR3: TGTGCCAGCAGCTGGACCGGGACTAGCGACTACAATGAGCAGTTCTTC.

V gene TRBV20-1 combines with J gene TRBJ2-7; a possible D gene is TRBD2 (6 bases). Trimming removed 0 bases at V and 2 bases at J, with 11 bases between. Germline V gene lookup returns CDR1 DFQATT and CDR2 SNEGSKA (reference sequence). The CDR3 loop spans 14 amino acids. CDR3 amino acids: CSARDLEGTYEQYF. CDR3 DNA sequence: TGCAGTGCTAGAGATCTGGAGGGGACCTACGAGCAGTACTTC.

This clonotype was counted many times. The chain's CDR3 is CASSFAGYGYTF. The CDR3 DNA is TGTGCCAGCAGTTTTGCCGGTTATGGCTACACCTTC. The genes are TRBV28 and TRBJ1-2, with no clear D. Germline CDR1 MDHEN, CDR2 SYDVKM. The CDR3 is made up of 12 amino acids. The V end was cut by 3 bases, the J end by 5 bases, with 7 bases between.

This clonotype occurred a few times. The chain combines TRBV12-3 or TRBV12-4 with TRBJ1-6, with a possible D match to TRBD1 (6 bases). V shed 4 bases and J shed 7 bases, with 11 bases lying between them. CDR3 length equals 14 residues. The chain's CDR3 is CASSSGRGNSPLHF. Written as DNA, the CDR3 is TGTGCCAGCAGTTCCGGTAGGGGGAATTCACCCCTCCACTTT.

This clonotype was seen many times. CDR3 residues: CASSLGRLAEAFF. In nucleotides, the CDR3 is TGTGCCAGCAGTCTCGGGCGGTTGGCTGAAGCTTTCTTT. J is TRBJ1-1 and V is TRBV12-3 or TRBV12-4; D remains unclear. The CDR3 consists of 13 residues. V dropped 5 bases and J dropped 6 bases, with 13 bases sitting between them.

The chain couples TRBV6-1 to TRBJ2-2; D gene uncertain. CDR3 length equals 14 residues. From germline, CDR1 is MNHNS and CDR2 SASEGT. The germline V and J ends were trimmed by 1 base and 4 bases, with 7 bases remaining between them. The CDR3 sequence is CASSEGVLTGELFF. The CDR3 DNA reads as TGTGCCAGCAGTGAAGGGGTACTCACCGGGGAGCTGTTTTTT.

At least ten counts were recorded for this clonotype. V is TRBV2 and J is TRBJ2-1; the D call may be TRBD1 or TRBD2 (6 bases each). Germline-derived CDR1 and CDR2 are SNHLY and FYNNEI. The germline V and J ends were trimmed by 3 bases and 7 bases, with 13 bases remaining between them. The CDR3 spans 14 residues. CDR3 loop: CASSDERGQNEQFF. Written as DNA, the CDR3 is TGTGCCAGCAGTGACGAACGGGGGCAGAATGAGCAGTTCTTC.

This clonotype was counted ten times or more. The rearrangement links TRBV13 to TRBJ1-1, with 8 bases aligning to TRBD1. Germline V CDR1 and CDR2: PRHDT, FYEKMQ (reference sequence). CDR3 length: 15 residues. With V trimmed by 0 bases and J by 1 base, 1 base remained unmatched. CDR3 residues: CASSLGDRANTEAFF. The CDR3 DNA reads TGTGCCAGCAGCTTAGGGGACAGGGCGAACACTGAAGCTTTCTTT.

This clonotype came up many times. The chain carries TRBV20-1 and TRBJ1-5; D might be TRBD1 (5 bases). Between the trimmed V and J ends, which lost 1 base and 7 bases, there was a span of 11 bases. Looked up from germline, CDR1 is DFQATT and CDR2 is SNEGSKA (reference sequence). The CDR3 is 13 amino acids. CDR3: CSARGGRGQPQHF. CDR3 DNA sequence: TGCAGTGCTAGAGGGGGACGGGGGCAGCCCCAGCATTTT.

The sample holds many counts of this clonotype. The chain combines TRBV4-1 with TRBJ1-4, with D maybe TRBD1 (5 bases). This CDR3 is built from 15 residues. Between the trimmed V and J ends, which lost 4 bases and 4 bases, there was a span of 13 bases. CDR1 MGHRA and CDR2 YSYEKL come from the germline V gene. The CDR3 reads CASSPLGDGNEKLFF. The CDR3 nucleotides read TGCGCCAGCAGCCCCTTGGGGGACGGTAATGAAAAACTGTTTTTT.